The sequence of this TCR beta chain was determined in a study of T cell clonotyping in hematopoietic cell transplantation. Trimming cost V 6 bases and J 5 bases, with 13 bases left between them. The CDR3 is 13 amino acids. Per the germline V gene, CDR1 is MNHEY and CDR2 is SVGAGI. Here immunoSEQ multiplex PCR was the method, and the copy in TCRdb shows in-frame clones only, minus some. This table has approximately 6,000 clones, approximately 29% appearing once. This clone was seen a few times. The antigen remains undetermined. Study-level findings and limits: Pathologically expanded recipient clonotypes increased progressively from day 30 to day 180 as diversity fell.

The rearrangement uses TRBV6-5 and TRBJ1-1; possibly TRBD1 for D (5 bases). This receptor was obtained from a female patient aged 50-65 years who had an allogeneic stem cell transplant from an unrelated donor, so the T cells may come from the graft donor. Some clones in this sample may be carry-over from other donors' samples. Sample: peripheral blood mononuclear cells, taken 30 days after allogeneic stem cell transplant. The DNA for the CDR3 is TGTGCCAGCAGCCCAGGGTTTTTAACTGAAGCTTTCTTT. This sequence encodes CASSPGFLTEAFF.